These 2 T cell receptor beta chains share one sample of origin, sequenced in a study of cytomegalovirus exposure and HLA in healthy donors. The PCR employed 60 Vbeta primers together with 13 Jbeta primers. Sequencing was performed with immunoSEQ multiplex PCR; in TCRdb, only in-frame clones are kept and a portion is missing. The repertoire holds 160,000 or so clones, with less than 90% as singletons. Input material: PBMCs. The receptor set was obtained from a man aged 30 to 45 in good health and CMV-seronegative.

The rearrangement uses TRBV5-1 and TRBJ1-1, with 7 bases aligning to TRBD1. The CDR3 has 15 amino acids. After removal of 4 bases from V and 2 bases from J, the junction contained 8 bases not matched to a gene. CDR1 and CDR2 (germline): SGHRS, YFSETQ. CDR3: CASSLRDRFNTEAFF. As DNA, the CDR3 is TGCGCCAGCAGCCTTAGGGACAGATTTAACACTGAAGCTTTCTTT.

The J gene is TRBJ2-6, the V gene TRBV7-3, with D possibly matching TRBD2 (6 bases). Germline values: CDR1 SGHTA, CDR2 FQGTGA. V shed 0 bases and J shed 0 bases, with 9 bases lying between them. This CDR3 is 17 amino acids long. In DNA, the CDR3 is TGTGCCAGCAGCTTAACGGGAGGATTCTCTGGGGCCAACGTCCTGACTTTC. Translating gives CASSLTGGFSGANVLTF.